This TCR beta chain stems from a study of blood T cell repertoires in COVID-19 (dated by TCRdb to the early 2020s). Notes on the research overall: Collaborator samples came from the United States, Italy and Spain and covered acute and convalescent phases of COVID-19. The repertoires were made available in a free public database intended to serve as a resource for research on the immune response to SARS-CoV-2. The dataset comprised deeply sampled blood TCRbeta repertoires from subjects exposed to, actively infected with, or recovered from COVID-19. Where HLA class I and class II types were available, the types were taken from metadata supplied by the sample provider, not from assay-based typing. The samples were drawn from two sources: the first 160 participants of the ongoing ImmuneRACE study, and 1,254 subjects contributed by 6 global collaborators. A de-identified subject ID, COVID-19 status, age in years and sex were almost always included in the sample metadata. The prospective study material was composed of cDNA or gDNA derived from T cells, B-cell-depleted T cells, or PBMCs. Overall results and qualifications from the work: Clinical and demographic metadata were provided uncurated, with the amount varying by source and participant.

The CDR3 holds 16 amino acids from the cysteine to the phenylalanine. Kept here is only the CDR3 DNA, which spans 48 bases and is read in frame from base 1. The CDR1 and CDR2 encoded by the germline V gene (reference sequence) are SEHNR and FQNEAQ. V drops 4 bases and J drops 9 bases, leaving 22 bases in between. A remark on this clone: What this receptor recognizes is not known. No much larger clone is present one base from it, and per-base qualities are unavailable.

Whole blood was collected in K2EDTA tubes by collaborating institutions according to the institutions' own protocols. For TCRbeta analysis, collaborators shipped samples as frozen whole blood, isolated PBMCs, or DNA extracted from either of those sample types. TCRbeta CDR3 regions were amplified from genomic DNA by means of the immunoSEQ Assay, a bias-controlled multiplex PCR. The paper's data handling went like this. The number of nucleated cells in each sample was estimated from the amplification of reference gene primers within the assay. To quantify the absolute abundance of each unique TCRbeta CDR3 rearrangement, sequence reads were collapsed and filtered. For each sample, productive Simpson clonality was calculated by taking the square root of Simpson's diversity index across productive rearrangements. This immuneACCESS table, as held by TCRdb, lists in-frame sequences with V and J called but not all clones. Of the missing ones, under half trace to an unresolved V gene in checked studies; the others have no known cause. V, J and clone size are those of that table, while D and trimming were read from the DNA. Here the sample has 150,000 to 200,000 clones; approximately 92% occur a single time. Under 5% of the sample is held by the ten biggest clonotypes.

The sequenced sample consisted of peripheral blood. The V and J genes are TRBV7-9 and TRBJ1-5; D gene: possibly TRBD1, on 5 matching bases. The sequence came from a woman aged 45-65 years with acute or convalescent COVID-19. The CDR3 region reads CASSSETDVSLGPQHF. DNA sequence: TGTGCCAGCAGCTCGGAGACAGATGTAAGTTTGGGGCCCCAGCATTTT.